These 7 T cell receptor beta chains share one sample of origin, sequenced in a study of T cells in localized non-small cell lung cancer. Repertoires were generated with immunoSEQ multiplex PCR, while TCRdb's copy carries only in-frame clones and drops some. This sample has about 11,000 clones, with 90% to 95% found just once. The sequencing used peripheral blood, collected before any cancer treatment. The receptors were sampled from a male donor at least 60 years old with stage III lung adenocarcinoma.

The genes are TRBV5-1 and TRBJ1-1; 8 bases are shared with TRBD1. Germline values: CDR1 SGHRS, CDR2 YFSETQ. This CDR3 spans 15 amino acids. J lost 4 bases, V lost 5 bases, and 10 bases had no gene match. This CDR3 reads CASRTQTGVVTEAFF. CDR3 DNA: TGCGCCAGCAGGACCCAGACAGGGGTCGTCACTGAAGCTTTCTTT.

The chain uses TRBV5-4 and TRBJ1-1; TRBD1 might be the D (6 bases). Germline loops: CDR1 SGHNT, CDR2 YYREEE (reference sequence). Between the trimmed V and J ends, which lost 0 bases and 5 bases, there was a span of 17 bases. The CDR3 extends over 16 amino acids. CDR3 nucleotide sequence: TGTGCCAGCAGCTTGGTTGCGAGGGGGTTGGGGACTGAAGCTTTCTTT. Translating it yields CASSLVARGLGTEAFF. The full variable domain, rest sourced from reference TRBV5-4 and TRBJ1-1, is ETGVTQSPTHLIKTRGQQVTLRCSSQSGHNTVSWYQQALGQGPQFIFQYYREEENGRGNFPPRFSGLQFPNYSSELNVNALELDDSALYLCASSLVARGLGTEAFFGQGTRLTVV.

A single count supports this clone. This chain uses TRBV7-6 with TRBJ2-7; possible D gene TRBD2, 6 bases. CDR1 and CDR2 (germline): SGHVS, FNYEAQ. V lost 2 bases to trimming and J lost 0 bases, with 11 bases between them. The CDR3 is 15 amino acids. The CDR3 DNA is TGTGCCAGCAGCTTAATAGGCGGGATCTCCTACGAGCAGTACTTC. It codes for CASSLIGGISYEQYF.

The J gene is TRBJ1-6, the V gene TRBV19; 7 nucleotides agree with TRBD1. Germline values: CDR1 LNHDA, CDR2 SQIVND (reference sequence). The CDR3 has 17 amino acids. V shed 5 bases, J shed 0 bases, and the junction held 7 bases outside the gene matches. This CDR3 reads CASSEQQGSSYNSPLHF. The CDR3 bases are TGTGCCAGTAGTGAACAACAGGGGAGCTCCTATAATTCACCCCTCCACTTT.

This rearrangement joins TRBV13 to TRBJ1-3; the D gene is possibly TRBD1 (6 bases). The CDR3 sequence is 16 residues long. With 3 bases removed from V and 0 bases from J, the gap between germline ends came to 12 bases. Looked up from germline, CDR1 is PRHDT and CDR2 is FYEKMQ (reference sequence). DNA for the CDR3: TGTGCCAGCAGCTTCAAACCGGGACACTCTGGAAACACCATATATTTT. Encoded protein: CASSFKPGHSGNTIYF.

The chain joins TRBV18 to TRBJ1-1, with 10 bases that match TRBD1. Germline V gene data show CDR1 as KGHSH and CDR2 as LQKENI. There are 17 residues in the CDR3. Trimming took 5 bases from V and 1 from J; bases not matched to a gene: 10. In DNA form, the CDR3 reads TGTGCCAGCTCAATTATGACAGGGGGCCGCGGGAACACTGAAGCTTTCTTT. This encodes CASSIMTGGRGNTEAFF. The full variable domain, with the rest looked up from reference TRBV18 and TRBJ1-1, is NAGVMQNPRHLVRRRGQEARLRCSPMKGHSHVYWYRQLPEEGLKFMVYLQKENIIDESGMPKERFSAEFPKEGPSILRIQQVVRGDSAAYFCASSIMTGGRGNTEAFFGQGTRLTVV.

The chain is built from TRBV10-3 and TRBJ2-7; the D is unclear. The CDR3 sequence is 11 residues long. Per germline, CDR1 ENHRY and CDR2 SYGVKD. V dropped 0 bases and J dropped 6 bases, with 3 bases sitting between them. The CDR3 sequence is CAISESGEQYF. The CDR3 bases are TGTGCCATCAGTGAGTCGGGCGAGCAGTACTTC.